The 26 T cell receptor beta chains presented below share a single source sample, sequenced in a study of a mutant IDH1 vaccine in newly diagnosed glioma. No antigen has been identified for these receptors. The time point was: week 11, during vaccination. Vaccination comprised doses that each held 300 ug of mutant IDH1 20-mer peptide, plus topical imiquimod. The table came from immunoSEQ multiplex PCR; TCRdb's copy has only in-frame clones and leaves some out. There are about 62,000 clones in the sample; about 89% occur only once, and approximately 1.9% lies in the top ten. Sample: PBMCs, taken from a glioma patient whose treatment included an IDH1 peptide vaccine. The receptors come from a man aged 40-50 years with glioma.

This rearrangement joins TRBV7-6 to TRBJ2-1; D is uncertain. This CDR3 region has 12 residues. Trimming left V 5 bases short and J 11 bases short, with 13 bases between. Germline CDR1 is SGHVS and CDR2 is FNYEAQ. The CDR3 sequence is CASSPPQGKQFF. As DNA, the CDR3 is TGTGCCAGCAGCCCCCCCCAAGGGAAGCAGTTCTTC.

This clone was seen a single time. The junction shows a germline mismatch at one end, possibly a read error. V gene TRBV5-5 combines with J gene TRBJ1-4; 8 positions agree with TRBD1. The germline V gene encodes CDR1 SGHKS and CDR2 YYEKEE (reference sequence). This CDR3 has 16 amino acids. The CDR3 DNA reads TGTACCAGCAGCGGTAGGACAGGGTGGACTAATGAAAAACTGTTTTTT. It yields the protein CTSSGRTGWTNEKLFF.

CDR3 in DNA: TGTGCCAGCAGTCCCAGTCCCGGTTACCCGTGCGAGCAGTACTTC. Translation gives CASSPSPGYPCEQYF. The gene calls are TRBV6-4 and TRBJ2-7; D gene ambiguous. Germline CDR1 is MRHNA and CDR2 is SNTAGT. This CDR3 spans 15 amino acids. Trimming removed 5 bases at V and 6 bases at J, with 20 bases between.

The rearrangement joins TRBV10-3 to TRBJ1-5; TRBD1 might be the D (6 bases). The V end lost 3 bases, the J end lost 5 bases, and 8 bases lay between the germline ends. Germline-derived CDR1 and CDR2 are ENHRY and SYGVKD. CDR3 length equals 13 residues. In DNA form, the CDR3 reads TGTGCCATCAGTGAAGGGGGAGATCAGCCCCAGCATTTT. Protein sequence: CAISEGGDQPQHF.

V and J are TRBV30 and TRBJ2-7; D is unresolved. This CDR3 spans 13 amino acids. CDR1 GTSNPN and CDR2 SVGIG come from the germline V gene (reference sequence). V lost 2 bases and J 6 bases, leaving 14 bases between the germline ends. In nucleotides, the CDR3 is TGTGCCTGGAGTCGCAAGAAACTTGGCGAGCAGTACGTC. This codes for CAWSRKKLGEQYV.

V gene TRBV28 combines with J gene TRBJ1-3, with 9 bases lining up with TRBD1. V shed 7 bases, J shed 7 bases, and the junction held 8 bases outside the gene matches. Per germline, CDR1 MDHEN and CDR2 SYDVKM. CDR3 length: 14 amino acids. Written as DNA, the CDR3 is TGTGCCAGCAAACAGGGGGCCATGCGGAACACCATATATTTT. Translated: CASKQGAMRNTIYF.

The chain has TRBV7-3 and TRBJ2-7; TRBD2 matches at 11 bases. The trim removed 1 base at V and 2 bases at J, leaving 1 base unmatched. This CDR3 is 15 amino acids long. The germline CDR1 and CDR2 sequences are SGHTA and FQGTGA. For the CDR3, the DNA is TGTGCCAGCAGCTTAAGACTAGCGGGGACCTACGAGCAGTACTTC. Amino acids: CASSLRLAGTYEQYF. The full variable domain, completed using reference TRBV7-3 and TRBJ2-7, is GAGVSQTPSNKVTEKGKYVELRCDPISGHTALYWYRQSLGQGPEFLIYFQGTGAADDSGLPNDRFFAVRPEGSVSTLKIQRTERGDSAVYLCASSLRLAGTYEQYFGPGTRLTVT.

This clone is labeled as medium-sized. The chain couples TRBV9 to TRBJ1-5, with D hard to call. The V end was cut by 2 bases, the J end by 3 bases, with 9 bases between. Germline lookup yields CDR1 SGDLS and CDR2 YYNGEE. This CDR3 region has 14 residues. In DNA form, the CDR3 reads TGTGCCAGCAGCGTTGGCACTTCCAATCAGCCCCAGCATTTT. Amino acids: CASSVGTSNQPQHF. Combining the CDR3 with reference TRBV9 and TRBJ1-5 gives the whole variable domain DSGVTQTPKHLITATGQRVTLRCSPRSGDLSVYWYQQSLDQGLQFLIQYYNGEERAKGNILERFSAQQFPDLHSELNLSSLELGDSALYFCASSVGTSNQPQHFGDGTRLSIL.

This chain links TRBV18 with TRBJ1-1; TRBD1 is a possible D gene (5 bases). The CDR3 is 14 residues long. V was shortened by 3 bases and J by 9 bases, with 17 bases between the two germline ends. The germline V gene encodes CDR1 KGHSH and CDR2 LQKENI. In nucleotides, the CDR3 is TGTGCCAGCTCACCTGACTCGGACACCCGTAAAGCTTTCTTT. Encoded protein: CASSPDSDTRKAFF.

The chain recombines TRBV6-4 with TRBJ2-2; D is possibly TRBD2 (6 bases). CDR1 and CDR2 (germline): MRHNA, SNTAGT. The V end lost 5 bases, the J end lost 0 bases, and 10 bases lay between the germline ends. CDR3 length: 15 amino acids. The CDR3 DNA reads as TGTGCCAGCAGTCCTAGCGCATCGAACACCGGGGAGCTGTTTTTT. This translates into CASSPSASNTGELFF.

V gene TRBV6-6 combines with J gene TRBJ1-5; 7 bases fit TRBD1. This CDR3 has 14 amino acids. The V and J ends lost 5 bases and 6 bases, in that order; junction bases with no gene match: 7. Germline assignment: CDR1 MNHNY and CDR2 SVGAGI (reference sequence). The CDR3 nucleotides read TGTGCCAGCAGTGCGACAGGGTTCGGTCAGCCCCAGCATTTT. Residues: CASSATGFGQPQHF.

The gene calls are TRBV7-3 and TRBJ1-1; D may be TRBD1 (6 bases). V was trimmed by 6 bases and J by 1 base, leaving 9 bases between them. CDR3 length: 13 amino acids. Germline V lookup: CDR1 SGHTA, CDR2 FQGTGA. The CDR3 region is CASRPGQNTEAFF. As DNA, the CDR3 is TGTGCCAGCAGACCGGGACAGAACACTGAAGCTTTCTTT.

The chain uses TRBV7-6 and TRBJ2-7; 10 bases match TRBD1. The CDR3 spans 16 residues. CDR1 SGHVS and CDR2 FNYEAQ come from the germline V gene. V gave up 5 bases and J gave up 1 base; unmatched junction bases: 8. CDR3: CASSPRLGQGSYEQYF. The CDR3 DNA follows: TGTGCCAGCAGCCCCCGTCTGGGACAGGGGTCCTACGAGCAGTACTTC.

In nucleotides, the CDR3 is TGTGCCAGCAGCTTCCTACAGGGTAAGAACACTGAAGCTTTCTTT. This encodes CASSFLQGKNTEAFF. The chain is built from TRBV5-5 and TRBJ1-1, with TRBD1 as a possible D gene (6 bases). Trimming left V 2 bases short and J 1 base short, with 12 bases between. This CDR3 has 15 residues. Germline lookup yields CDR1 SGHKS and CDR2 YYEKEE (reference sequence).

This clone has more than one count but fewer than ten. V and J are TRBV4-3 and TRBJ1-1; 8 bases agree with TRBD1. The trim removed 4 bases at V and 1 base at J, leaving 5 bases unmatched. Germline CDR1 LGHNA, CDR2 YSLEER. CDR3 size: 15 residues. The CDR3 sequence is CASSLSGTGNTEAFF. CDR3 DNA: TGCGCCAGCAGCCTGTCCGGGACAGGGAACACTGAAGCTTTCTTT.

The chain links TRBV11-2 to TRBJ1-1, with D possibly being TRBD1 (6 bases). The CDR3 totals 14 residues. Trimming took 0 bases from V and 6 from J, leaving 11 bases between them. Looked up from germline, CDR1 is SGHAT and CDR2 is FQNNGV. In DNA form, the CDR3 reads TGTGCCAGCAGCTTAGACAGGGGAACTCCTGAAGCTTTCTTT. It specifies CASSLDRGTPEAFF. Variable domain in full (rest from reference TRBV11-2 and TRBJ1-1): EAGVAQSPRYKIIEKRQSVAFWCNPISGHATLYWYQQILGQGPKLLIQFQNNGVVDDSQLPKDRFSAERLKGVDSTLKIQPAKLEDSAVYLCASSLDRGTPEAFFGQGTRLTVV.

This chain connects TRBV27 to TRBJ1-5; the match to TRBD1 covers 8 bases. Germline V CDR1 and CDR2: MNHEY, SMNVEV (reference sequence). The CDR3 runs to 16 residues. Losses at the gene ends were 5 bases for V and 7 bases for J; bases not matched to a gene: 13. The CDR3 bases are TGTGCCAGCAGTGCTACAGGGGGGTCCGCCAGACAGCCCCAGCATTTT. Translation gives CASSATGGSARQPQHF.

The chain couples TRBV13 to TRBJ2-2; 10 bases agree with TRBD1. The V and J ends lost 0 bases and 5 bases, in that order; junction bases with no gene match: 9. In germline, CDR1 is PRHDT, CDR2 FYEKMQ (reference sequence). The CDR3 is made up of 18 amino acids. In DNA, the CDR3 is TGTGCCAGCAGCTTAGGTGGGACAGGGGATTTTCGGACCGGGGAGCTGTTTTTT. As protein: CASSLGGTGDFRTGELFF.

The V gene is TRBV15, the J gene TRBJ2-4, with 7 bases matching TRBD2. J was trimmed by 2 bases and V by 0 bases; bases with no gene match: 4. Per germline, CDR1 LNHNV and CDR2 YYDKDF (reference sequence). This CDR3 has 16 amino acids. CDR3 loop: CATSRDPAGSKNIQYF. DNA for the CDR3: TGTGCCACCAGCAGAGATCCAGCGGGGTCCAAAAACATTCAGTACTTC.

This clone was detected a few times. CDR3: CASSVGSGGTTSSYEQYV. CDR3 DNA: TGTGCCAGCAGCGTAGGGAGCGGGGGGACGACGAGCTCCTACGAGCAGTACGTC. This chain connects TRBV7-2 to TRBJ2-7; 9 bases are a match to TRBD2. With V trimmed by 5 bases and J by 0 bases, 14 bases remained unmatched. This CDR3 contains 18 residues. Looked up from germline, CDR1 is SGHTA and CDR2 is FQGNSA.

The J gene is TRBJ2-5, the V gene TRBV18; D is unresolved. The length of the CDR3 is 14 residues. CDR1 and CDR2 from the germline V gene are KGHSH and LQKENI. Trimming took off 6 bases at V and 7 bases at J, with 18 bases between the two ends. The CDR3 bases are TGTGCCAGCTCCCCGGACGTCGCTTGGCGGACCCAGTACTTC. Protein product: CASSPDVAWRTQYF.

The chain uses TRBV6-1 and TRBJ2-3; 7 bases align to TRBD2. The V gene end was trimmed by 3 bases and the J gene end by 2 bases; junction bases not matched to a gene: 2. There are 14 residues in the CDR3. Germline V lookup: CDR1 MNHNS, CDR2 SASEGT. Here the CDR3 reads CASSDGDYTDTQYF. The CDR3 bases are TGTGCCAGCAGTGACGGGGACTACACAGATACGCAGTATTTT.

The rearrangement uses TRBV28 and TRBJ2-7, with TRBD1 matching 7 bases. V shed 5 bases and J 4 bases; nucleotides not matched to a gene: 23. Looked up from germline, CDR1 is MDHEN and CDR2 is SYDVKM. The CDR3 runs to 19 residues. Here the CDR3 DNA reads TGTGCCAGCAGTGGACGACAGGGAGCGAAAACCAAGCGCTCGTACGAGCAGTACTTC. Translating it yields CASSGRQGAKTKRSYEQYF. The full variable domain, its missing parts supplied by reference TRBV28 and TRBJ2-7, is DVKVTQSSRYLVKRTGEKVFLECVQDMDHENMFWYRQDPGLGLRLIYFSYDVKMKEKGDIPEGYSVSREKKERFSLILESASTNQTSMYLCASSGRQGAKTKRSYEQYFGPGTRLTVT.

This rearrangement joins TRBV19 to TRBJ1-5; tentatively, D is TRBD1 (6 bases). V lost 5 bases, J lost 5 bases, and 22 bases lay in between. Germline V CDR1 and CDR2: LNHDA, SQIVND (reference sequence). There are 17 residues in the CDR3. In DNA, the CDR3 is TGTGCCAGTAGTCCGGGGGGAAGGACAGCCACTTATCAGCCCCAGCATTTT. It yields the protein CASSPGGRTATYQPQHF.

The chain combines TRBV18 with TRBJ1-1; D might be TRBD1 (6 bases). The germline CDR1 and CDR2 sequences are KGHSH and LQKENI. CDR3 length equals 13 residues. With 8 bases removed from V and 2 bases from J, the gap between germline ends came to 12 bases. The CDR3 DNA sequence: TGTGCCAGCCGCGGGGGGCAAAACACTGAAGCTTTCTTT. It encodes CASRGGQNTEAFF.

The chain is built from TRBV6-4 and TRBJ1-5, with D possibly TRBD1 on 6 matching bases. With 2 bases removed from V and 6 bases from J, the gap between germline ends came to 11 bases. CDR1 and CDR2 (germline): MRHNA, SNTAGT. The CDR3 extends over 14 amino acids. In nucleotides, the CDR3 is TGTGCCAGCAGTGACATGGCAGGGGTTCAGCCCCAGCATTTT. Protein product: CASSDMAGVQPQHF.